Below, 12 T cell receptor beta chains from the same sample are listed, as sequenced in a study of T cells in Graves' hyperthyroidism and ophthalmopathy. The TCR beta CDR3 regions underwent amplification using RNA transcripts as the source. In the first-round RT-PCR of the TCR CDR3, the HTBI primer set was used. TCRdb reprocessed the multiplex PCR reads via MiXCR and lists one record per CDR3 protein. This sample has 600,000 to 850,000 distinct CDR3 sequences, with 15% to 20% found just once. Sequencing was done on a sample of blood. These receptors originate from a woman between 50 and 59 years old with Graves' hyperthyroidism that later progressed to Graves' ophthalmopathy.

This sequence joins TRBV27 and TRBJ2-7, with D perhaps TRBD1 or TRBD2 (5 bases each). Trimming left V 4 bases short and J 2 bases short, with 18 bases between. The CDR3 loop spans 16 amino acids. Germline V gene data show CDR1 as MNHEY and CDR2 as SMNVEV (reference sequence). CDR3 sequence reads: CASSWRTGTAPYEQYF. The CDR3 region has the DNA TGTGCCAGCAGTTGGAGAACCGGGACGGCACCCTACGAGCAGTACTTC.

With respect to this clonotype: At one end, the junction sequence differs from germline, possibly due to a read error. This chain joins TRBV19 and TRBJ1-2; 8 bases agree with TRBD1. CDR1 and CDR2 from the germline V gene are LNHDA and SQIVND (reference sequence). The CDR3 loop spans 16 amino acids. The CDR3 loop is CAGSATRGTGGYGYTF. The CDR3 region has the DNA TGTGCCGGTAGTGCAACCCGTGGGACAGGCGGCTATGGCTACACCTTC. Full variable domain (outside the CDR3, taken from reference TRBV19 and TRBJ1-2): DGGITQSPKYLFRKEGQNVTLSCEQNLNHDAMYWYRQDPGQGLRLIYYSQIVNDFQKGDIAEGYSVSREKKESFPLTVTSAQKNPTAFYLCAGSATRGTGGYGYTFGSGTRLTVV.

This clonotype was found a few times. DNA of the CDR3: TGTGCCAGCAGCTTGGGAGGACCCACAGGGAGCTCTGGAAACACCATATATTTT. Its translation is CASSLGGPTGSSGNTIYF. V gene TRBV5-5 combines with J gene TRBJ1-3; weak D call: TRBD1 (6 bases). This CDR3 has 18 residues. Germline lookup yields CDR1 SGHKS and CDR2 YYEKEE (reference sequence). The ends were cut back, 0 bases at V and 0 bases at J, with 16 bases in the middle.

This clonotype was counted only a few times. V usage is TRBV4-1 and J usage is TRBJ1-5, with D possibly being TRBD1 (6 bases). Looked up from germline, CDR1 is MGHRA and CDR2 is YSYEKL. Trimming took off 0 bases at V and 7 bases at J, with 19 bases between the two ends. CDR3 length equals 17 residues. The CDR3 nucleotides read TGCGCCAGCAGCCAAGAGGGGGCAAGGAGCCCTTGGCAGCCCCAGCATTTT. Amino acids: CASSQEGARSPWQPQHF.

The chain uses TRBV27 and TRBJ1-5; tentative D call: TRBD1 (6 bases). Trimming shortened V by 4 bases and J by 3 bases, and 10 bases separated the two germline ends. Germline V gene lookup returns CDR1 MNHEY and CDR2 SMNVEV (reference sequence). The length of the CDR3 is 14 residues. This CDR3 reads CASSSGTFNQPQHF. CDR3 nucleotides: TGTGCCAGCAGTTCCGGGACATTCAATCAGCCCCAGCATTTT.

This clonotype was detected many times. The chain links TRBV5-1 to TRBJ2-3, with 12 bases fitting TRBD2. V lost 4 bases and J lost 6; bases outside the gene matches: 12. CDR1 is SGHRS and CDR2 is YFSETQ in the germline V gene. The CDR3 consists of 17 residues. CDR3 region: CASSPRLAGADRDTQYF. CDR3 sequence (DNA): TGCGCCAGCAGCCCGCGACTAGCGGGGGCCGACCGGGATACGCAGTATTTT.

The genes are TRBV11-1 and TRBJ2-1; 9 bases align to TRBD2. The CDR3 covers 18 residues. V trimming: 2 bases; J trimming: 2 bases; junction bases outside the gene matches: 10. Germline values: CDR1 SGHAT, CDR2 FQDESV (reference sequence). CDR3 sequence reads: CASSLREAGGTAYNEQFF. For the CDR3, the DNA is TGTGCCAGCAGCTTAAGAGAAGCGGGGGGAACTGCCTACAATGAGCAGTTCTTC.

In this sample, this clonotype turned up a few times. The gene calls are TRBV6-1 and TRBJ2-1, with D uncertain. Trimming pared 8 bases from V and 4 bases from J, leaving 12 bases between. Per the germline V gene, CDR1 is MNHNS and CDR2 is SASEGT. CDR3 size: 13 residues. This CDR3 is CASATDAYNEQFF. Written as DNA, the CDR3 is TGTGCCAGCGCTACGGACGCTTACAATGAGCAGTTCTTC.

The CDR3 is CAWTYKGSGRYGYTF. As DNA, the CDR3 is TGTGCCTGGACCTATAAGGGCTCCGGGCGATATGGCTACACCTTC. V and J are TRBV30 and TRBJ1-2; no definite D call. From germline, CDR1 is GTSNPN and CDR2 SVGIG (reference sequence). Trimming pared 4 bases from V and 5 bases from J, leaving 20 bases between. CDR3 length: 15 amino acids.

V usage is TRBV5-6 and J usage is TRBJ2-4; tentatively, D is TRBD1 (6 bases). The CDR3 sequence is 17 residues long. CDR1 and CDR2 from the germline V gene are SGHDT and YYEEEE. The V end was cut by 0 bases, the J end by 5 bases, with 18 bases between. The CDR3 sequence is CASSLGALTGIQNIQYF. The DNA for the CDR3 is TGTGCCAGCAGCTTGGGGGCCCTTACAGGGATCCAAAACATTCAGTACTTC.

This rearrangement joins TRBV2 to TRBJ2-3; TRBD2 aligns across 12 bases. J was trimmed by 2 bases and V by 6 bases; bases with no gene match: 6. The CDR3 runs to 16 residues. Looked up from germline, CDR1 is SNHLY and CDR2 is FYNNEI. The CDR3 reads CASSHGLAGLTDTQYF. The CDR3, as DNA: TGTGCCAGCAGCCACGGACTAGCGGGACTCACAGATACGCAGTATTTT.

In its sample, this clonotype was seen many times. The V call is TRBV3-1, the J call TRBJ2-3, with 11 bases lining up with TRBD2. V trimming: 3 bases; J trimming: 0 bases; junction bases outside the gene matches: 14. This CDR3 is 20 amino acids long. Looked up from germline, CDR1 is LGHDT and CDR2 is YNNKEL (reference sequence). CDR3 protein: CASSHPRGSGGALSTDTQYF. In nucleotides, the CDR3 is TGTGCCAGCAGCCACCCACGTGGTAGCGGGGGGGCCCTAAGCACAGATACGCAGTATTTT.